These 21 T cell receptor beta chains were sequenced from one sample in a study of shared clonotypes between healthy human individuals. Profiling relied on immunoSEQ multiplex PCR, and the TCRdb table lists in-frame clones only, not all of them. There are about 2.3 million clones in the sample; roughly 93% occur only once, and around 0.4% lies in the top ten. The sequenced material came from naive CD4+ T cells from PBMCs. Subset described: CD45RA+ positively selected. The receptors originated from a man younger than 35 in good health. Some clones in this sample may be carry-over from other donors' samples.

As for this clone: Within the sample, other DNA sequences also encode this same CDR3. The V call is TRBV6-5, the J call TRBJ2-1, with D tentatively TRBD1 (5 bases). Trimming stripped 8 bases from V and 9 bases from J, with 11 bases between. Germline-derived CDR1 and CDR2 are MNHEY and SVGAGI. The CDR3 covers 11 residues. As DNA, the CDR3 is TGTGCCAGCTCGCAGGGCGGTGAGCAGTTCTTC. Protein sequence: CASSQGGEQFF.

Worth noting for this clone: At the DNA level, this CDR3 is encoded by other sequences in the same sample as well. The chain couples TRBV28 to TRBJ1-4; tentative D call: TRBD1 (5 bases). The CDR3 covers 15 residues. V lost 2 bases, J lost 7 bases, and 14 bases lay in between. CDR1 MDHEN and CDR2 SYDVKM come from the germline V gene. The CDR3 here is CASSLGGQGGEKLFF. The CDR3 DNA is TGTGCCAGCAGTTTAGGCGGCCAGGGAGGTGAAAAACTGTTTTTT.

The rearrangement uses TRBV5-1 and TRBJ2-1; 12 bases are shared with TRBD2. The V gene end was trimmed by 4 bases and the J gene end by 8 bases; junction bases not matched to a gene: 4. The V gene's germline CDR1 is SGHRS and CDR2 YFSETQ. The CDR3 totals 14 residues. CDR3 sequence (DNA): TGCGCCAGCAGCCAGGGGACTAGCGGGCATGAGCAGTTCTTC. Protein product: CASSQGTSGHEQFF.

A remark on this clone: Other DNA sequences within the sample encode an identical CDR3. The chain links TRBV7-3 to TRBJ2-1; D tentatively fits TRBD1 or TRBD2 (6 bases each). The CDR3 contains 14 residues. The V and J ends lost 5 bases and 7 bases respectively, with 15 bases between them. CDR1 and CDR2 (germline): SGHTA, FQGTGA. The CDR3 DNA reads TGTGCCAGCAGCCCCGAAACAGGGAGGAATGAGCAGTTCTTC. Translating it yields CASSPETGRNEQFF. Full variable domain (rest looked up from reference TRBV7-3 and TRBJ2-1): GAGVSQTPSNKVTEKGKYVELRCDPISGHTALYWYRQSLGQGPEFLIYFQGTGAADDSGLPNDRFFAVRPEGSVSTLKIQRTERGDSAVYLCASSPETGRNEQFFGPGTRLTVL.

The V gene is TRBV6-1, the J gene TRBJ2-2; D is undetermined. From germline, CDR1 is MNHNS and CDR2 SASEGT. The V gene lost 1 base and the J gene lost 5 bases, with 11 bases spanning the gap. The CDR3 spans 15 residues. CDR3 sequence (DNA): TGTGCCAGCAGTGAAGTGAAGGGTGGGACCGGGGAGCTGTTTTTT. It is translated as CASSEVKGGTGELFF.

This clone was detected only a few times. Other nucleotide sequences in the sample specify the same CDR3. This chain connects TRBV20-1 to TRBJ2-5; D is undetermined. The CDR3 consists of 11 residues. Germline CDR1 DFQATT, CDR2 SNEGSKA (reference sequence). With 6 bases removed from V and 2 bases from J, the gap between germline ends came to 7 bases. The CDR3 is CSASSQETQYF. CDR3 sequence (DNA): TGCAGTGCCAGCTCACAAGAGACCCAGTACTTC.

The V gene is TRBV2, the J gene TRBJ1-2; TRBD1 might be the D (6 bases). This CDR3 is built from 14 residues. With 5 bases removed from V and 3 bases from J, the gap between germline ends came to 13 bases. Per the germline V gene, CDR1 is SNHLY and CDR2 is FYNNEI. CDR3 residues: CASSSGTRYYGYTF. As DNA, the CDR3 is TGTGCCAGCAGTTCCGGGACAAGATACTATGGCTACACCTTC.

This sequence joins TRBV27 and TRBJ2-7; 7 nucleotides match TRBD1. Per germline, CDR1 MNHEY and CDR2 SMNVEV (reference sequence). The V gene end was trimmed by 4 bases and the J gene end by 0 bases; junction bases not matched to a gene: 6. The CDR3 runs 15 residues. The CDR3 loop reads CASSSTRDSSYEQYF. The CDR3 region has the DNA TGTGCCAGCAGTTCCACCCGGGACAGCTCCTACGAGCAGTACTTC.

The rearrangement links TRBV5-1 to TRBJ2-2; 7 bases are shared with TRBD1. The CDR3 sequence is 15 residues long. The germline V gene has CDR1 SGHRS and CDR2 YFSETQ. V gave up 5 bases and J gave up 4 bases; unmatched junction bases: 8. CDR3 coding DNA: TGCGCCAGCAGTCCCCGGGACAGCAGCACCGGGGAGCTGTTTTTT. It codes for CASSPRDSSTGELFF. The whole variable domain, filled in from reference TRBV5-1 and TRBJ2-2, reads KAGVTQTPRYLIKTRGQQVTLSCSPISGHRSVSWYQQTPGQGLQFLFEYFSETQRNKGNFPGRFSGRQFSNSRSEMNVSTLELGDSALYLCASSPRDSSTGELFFGEGSRLTVL.

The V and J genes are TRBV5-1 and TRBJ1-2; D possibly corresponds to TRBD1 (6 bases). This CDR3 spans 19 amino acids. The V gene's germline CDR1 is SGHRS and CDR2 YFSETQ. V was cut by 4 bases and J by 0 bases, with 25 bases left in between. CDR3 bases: TGCGCCAGCAGCGCAGGGTCCCCGACAGGTTGGGGATCTAACTATGGCTACACCTTC. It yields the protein CASSAGSPTGWGSNYGYTF. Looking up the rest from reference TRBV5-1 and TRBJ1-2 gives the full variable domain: KAGVTQTPRYLIKTRGQQVTLSCSPISGHRSVSWYQQTPGQGLQFLFEYFSETQRNKGNFPGRFSGRQFSNSRSEMNVSTLELGDSALYLCASSAGSPTGWGSNYGYTFGSGTRLTVV.

CDR3 nucleotides: TGTGCCAGCCACCGGGACAGGGGGCCCGTTCGGCACGAGCAGTACTTC. Translation gives CASHRDRGPVRHEQYF. The V and J genes are TRBV21-1 and TRBJ2-7; the table's TRBD1 call for D was not verified on the DNA. TRBV21-1 represents a pseudogene. The CDR3 length is 16 residues.

In nucleotides, the CDR3 is TGTGCCAGCAGTTCAGGGAGGGCTCGTACGCAGTATTTT. Its protein product is CASSSGRARTQYF. The chain employs TRBV27 and TRBJ2-3; TRBD2 matches 7 bases. The germline CDR1 and CDR2 sequences are MNHEY and SMNVEV (reference sequence). The ends lost 4 bases at V and 8 bases at J; junction bases unmatched: 6. This CDR3 region has 13 residues.

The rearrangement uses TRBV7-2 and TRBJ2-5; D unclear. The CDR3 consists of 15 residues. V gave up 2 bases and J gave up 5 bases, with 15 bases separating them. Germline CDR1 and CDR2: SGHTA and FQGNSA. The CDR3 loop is CASSLKTGSRETQYF. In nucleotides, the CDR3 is TGTGCCAGCAGCTTAAAGACGGGCTCTCGGGAGACCCAGTACTTC.

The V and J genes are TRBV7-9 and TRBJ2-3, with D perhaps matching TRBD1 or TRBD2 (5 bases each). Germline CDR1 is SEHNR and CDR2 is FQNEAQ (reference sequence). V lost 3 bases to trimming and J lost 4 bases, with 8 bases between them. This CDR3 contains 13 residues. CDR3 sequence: CASSLGEPDTQYF. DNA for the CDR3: TGTGCCAGCAGCTTGGGGGAGCCAGATACGCAGTATTTT.

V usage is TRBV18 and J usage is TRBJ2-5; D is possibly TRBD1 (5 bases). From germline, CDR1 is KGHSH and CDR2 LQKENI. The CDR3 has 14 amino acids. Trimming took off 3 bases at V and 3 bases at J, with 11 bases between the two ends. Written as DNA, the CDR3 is TGTGCCAGCTCACCCTCGACAGTCAAAGAGACCCAGTACTTC. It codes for CASSPSTVKETQYF. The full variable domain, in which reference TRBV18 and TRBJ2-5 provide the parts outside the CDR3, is NAGVMQNPRHLVRRRGQEARLRCSPMKGHSHVYWYRQLPEEGLKFMVYLQKENIIDESGMPKERFSAEFPKEGPSILRIQQVVRGDSAAYFCASSPSTVKETQYFGPGTRLLVL.

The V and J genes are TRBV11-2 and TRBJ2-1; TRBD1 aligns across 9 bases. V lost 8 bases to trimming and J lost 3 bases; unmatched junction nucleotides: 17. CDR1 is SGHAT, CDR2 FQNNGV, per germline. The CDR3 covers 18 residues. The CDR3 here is CASCPGQFRDRDYNEQFF. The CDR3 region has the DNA TGTGCCAGCTGCCCAGGACAATTCCGGGACAGGGACTACAATGAGCAGTTCTTC.

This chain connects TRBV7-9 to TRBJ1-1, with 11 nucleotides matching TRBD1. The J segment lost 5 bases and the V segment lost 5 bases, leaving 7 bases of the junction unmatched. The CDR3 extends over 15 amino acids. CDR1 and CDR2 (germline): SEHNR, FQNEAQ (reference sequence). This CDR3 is CASSQGQGGRTEAFF. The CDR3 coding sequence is TGTGCCAGCAGCCAGGGACAGGGGGGAAGAACTGAAGCTTTCTTT.

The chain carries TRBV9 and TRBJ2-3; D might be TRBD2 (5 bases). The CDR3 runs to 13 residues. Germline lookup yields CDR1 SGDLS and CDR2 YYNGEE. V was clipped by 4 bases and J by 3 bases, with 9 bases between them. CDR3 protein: CASSPTGTDTQYF. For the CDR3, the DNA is TGTGCCAGCAGCCCGACGGGGACAGATACGCAGTATTTT.

CDR3 bases: TGTGCCAGCAGCCCTTCAGGGACAGGCGTGCTTAATGAAAAACTGTTTTTT. As protein: CASSPSGTGVLNEKLFF. J is TRBJ1-4 and V is TRBV5-4, with TRBD1 identical over 8 bases. V lost 4 bases to trimming and J lost 4 bases; unmatched junction nucleotides: 12. From germline, CDR1 is SGHNT and CDR2 YYREEE (reference sequence). This CDR3 spans 17 amino acids. The entire variable domain, with the rest obtained from reference TRBV5-4 and TRBJ1-4, is as follows: ETGVTQSPTHLIKTRGQQVTLRCSSQSGHNTVSWYQQALGQGPQFIFQYYREEENGRGNFPPRFSGLQFPNYSSELNVNALELDDSALYLCASSPSGTGVLNEKLFFGSGTQLSVL.

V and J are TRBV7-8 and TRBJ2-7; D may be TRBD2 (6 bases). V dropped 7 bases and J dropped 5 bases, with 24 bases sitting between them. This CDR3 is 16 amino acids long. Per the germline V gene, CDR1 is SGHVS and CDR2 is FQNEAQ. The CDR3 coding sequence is TGTGCCAGCATGCTTCGGGAGAGCGCCCTAACCCACGAGCAGTACTTC. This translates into CASMLRESALTHEQYF. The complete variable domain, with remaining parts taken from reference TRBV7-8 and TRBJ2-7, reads GAGVSQSPRYKVAKRGQDVALRCDPISGHVSLFWYQQALGQGPEFLTYFQNEAQLDKSGLPSDRFFAERPEGSVSTLKIQRTQQEDSAVYLCASMLRESALTHEQYFGPGTRLTVT.

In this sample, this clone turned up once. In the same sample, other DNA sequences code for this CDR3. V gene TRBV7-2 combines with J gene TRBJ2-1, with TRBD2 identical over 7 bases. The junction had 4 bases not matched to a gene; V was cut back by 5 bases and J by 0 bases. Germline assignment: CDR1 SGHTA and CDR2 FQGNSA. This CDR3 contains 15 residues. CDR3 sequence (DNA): TGTGCCAGCAGCCCCTCGGGAGGCTCCTACAATGAGCAGTTCTTC. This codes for CASSPSGGSYNEQFF.